These 29 T cell receptor beta chains were sequenced from one sample in a study of a mutant IDH1 vaccine in newly diagnosed glioma. Here immunoSEQ multiplex PCR was the method, and the copy in TCRdb shows in-frame clones only, minus some. The table lists approximately 39,000 clones, roughly 81% of them singletons, with 9% to 13% in the top ten. Stated time point: week 5, during vaccination. The content of each vaccine dose was 300 ug of mutant IDH1 20-mer peptide, and topical imiquimod accompanied it. These TCRs' antigens remain unknown. The material was PBMCs, obtained from a glioma patient whose treatment included an IDH1 peptide vaccine. These receptor sequences come from a man aged 50 to 60 with glioma.

V gene TRBV28 combines with J gene TRBJ2-1, with 8 bases fitting TRBD1. After removal of 7 bases from V and 4 bases from J, the junction contained 6 bases not matched to a gene. The CDR3 contains 14 residues. Looked up from germline, CDR1 is MDHEN and CDR2 is SYDVKM. The DNA for the CDR3 is TGTGCCAGCACGCGGGACAGGAGATACAATGAGCAGTTCTTC. It codes for CASTRDRRYNEQFF.

This rearrangement joins TRBV30 to TRBJ2-6; D call uncertain. The germline CDR1 and CDR2 sequences are GTSNPN and SVGIG (reference sequence). V dropped 7 bases and J dropped 1 base, with 2 bases sitting between them. The CDR3 loop spans 11 amino acids. The CDR3 reads CAFSGANVLTF. The CDR3 DNA reads as TGTGCCTTTTCTGGGGCCAACGTCCTGACTTTC.

This chain connects TRBV25-1 to TRBJ2-3; TRBD2 might be the D (5 bases). This CDR3 has 15 amino acids. Trimming stripped 2 bases from V and 2 bases from J, with 11 bases between. Germline CDR1 is MGHDK and CDR2 is SYGVNS. The CDR3 sequence is CASSEGGANTDTQYF. CDR3 sequence (DNA): TGTGCCAGCAGTGAAGGAGGAGCAAACACAGATACGCAGTATTTT. The full variable domain, in which reference TRBV25-1 and TRBJ2-3 provide the parts outside the CDR3, is EADIYQTPRYLVIGTGKKITLECSQTMGHDKMYWYQQDPGMELHLIHYSYGVNSTEKGDLSSESTVSRIRTEHFPLTLESARPSHTSQYLCASSEGGANTDTQYFGPGTRLTVL.

This rearrangement joins TRBV20-1 to TRBJ1-1; D is undetermined. Between the trimmed V and J ends, which lost 5 bases and 8 bases, there was a span of 12 bases. This CDR3 region has 11 residues. In germline, CDR1 is DFQATT, CDR2 SNEGSKA (reference sequence). The CDR3 region is CSAEDGSEAFF. CDR3 bases: TGCAGTGCTGAGGACGGCTCAGAAGCTTTCTTT.

Only a few counts were recorded for this clone. J is TRBJ1-4 and V is TRBV19; 7 nucleotides match TRBD1. V was pared by 10 bases and J by 5 bases, with 7 bases of the junction left unmatched. This CDR3 contains 13 residues. In germline, CDR1 is LNHDA, CDR2 SQIVND (reference sequence). CDR3 in amino acids: CATKTGRNEKLFF. The CDR3 region has the DNA TGTGCCACAAAGACAGGGAGGAATGAAAAACTGTTTTTT.

The chain is built from TRBV30 and TRBJ2-5, with a tentative D call TRBD1 (6 bases). The DNA end favors TRBJ2-7, so the J call may be wrong. The CDR3 extends over 14 amino acids. CDR1 is GTSNPN, CDR2 SVGIG, per germline (reference sequence). CDR3 DNA sequence: TGTGCCTCAACTGCCGCACAGGGACCCTACGAGCAGTACTTC. The encoded protein is CASTAAQGPYEQYF.

The chain is built from TRBV6-6 and TRBJ2-1; TRBD2 matches at 8 bases. This CDR3 is 12 amino acids long. The germline gives CDR1 MNHNY, CDR2 SVGAGI (reference sequence). V dropped 5 bases and J dropped 9; count of bases not matched to a gene: 3. CDR3 sequence: CASSSGSGEQFF. CDR3 DNA sequence: TGTGCCAGCAGTAGCGGGAGCGGTGAGCAGTTCTTC.

The chain employs TRBV4-1 and TRBJ2-7, with D perhaps matching TRBD2 (5 bases). The CDR3 runs to 15 residues. The V end lost 5 bases, the J end lost 4 bases, and 18 bases lay between the germline ends. The germline V gene encodes CDR1 MGHRA and CDR2 YSYEKL. CDR3 sequence (DNA): TGCGCCAGCAGCTTGGACTCCTCGGCGGAGTACGAGCAGTACTTC. This translates into CASSLDSSAEYEQYF.

The chain carries TRBV6-6 and TRBJ2-7; D gene uncertain. V was clipped by 0 bases and J by 6 bases, with 3 bases between them. The CDR3 is made up of 11 amino acids. Per the germline V gene, CDR1 is MNHNY and CDR2 is SVGAGI (reference sequence). This CDR3 is CASSYSGEQYF. As DNA, the CDR3 is TGTGCCAGCAGTTACTCAGGCGAGCAGTACTTC.

The chain has TRBV9 and TRBJ2-7, with a tentative D call TRBD1 (6 bases). Germline V gives CDR1 SGDLS, CDR2 YYNGEE. The V and J ends lost 4 bases and 1 base respectively, with 12 bases between them. CDR3 length equals 14 residues. CDR3: CASSKGEWSYEQYF. The CDR3 DNA reads as TGTGCCAGCAGCAAGGGGGAGTGGTCCTACGAGCAGTACTTC.

V gene TRBV30 combines with J gene TRBJ1-5; tentative D call: TRBD1 (5 bases). Germline lookup yields CDR1 GTSNPN and CDR2 SVGIG (reference sequence). This CDR3 is built from 14 residues. V was shortened by 0 bases and J by 5 bases, with 11 bases between the two germline ends. As DNA, the CDR3 is TGTGCCTGGAGTGTAGGGCAGGGTGATCAGCCCCAGCATTTT. This translates into CAWSVGQGDQPQHF.

This chain joins TRBV5-8 and TRBJ2-7; D tentatively reads TRBD1 or TRBD2 (5 bases each). The CDR3 extends over 14 amino acids. The germline gives CDR1 SGHTS, CDR2 YDEGEE. With 7 bases removed from V and 2 bases from J, the gap between germline ends came to 16 bases. CDR3 protein: CASRPRRGAYEQYF. The CDR3 DNA reads as TGTGCCAGCCGCCCCCGGAGAGGGGCCTACGAGCAGTACTTC.

The chain employs TRBV29-1 and TRBJ1-2, with unresolved D. The CDR3 runs to 11 residues. The germline gives CDR1 SQVTM, CDR2 ANQGSEA. Trimming pared 5 bases from V and 4 bases from J, leaving 8 bases between. The CDR3 is CSVRLGYGYTF. In DNA, the CDR3 is TGCAGCGTTAGACTAGGCTATGGCTACACCTTC.

The chain links TRBV11-1 to TRBJ2-1; D gene unclear. V lost 3 bases and J lost 6, with 12 bases in between. This CDR3 comprises 14 residues. From germline, CDR1 is SGHAT and CDR2 FQDESV (reference sequence). CDR3 amino acids: CASSFASYFNEQFF. Here the CDR3 DNA reads TGTGCCAGCAGCTTTGCCTCCTATTTCAATGAGCAGTTCTTC.

The chain employs TRBV30 and TRBJ2-1; 11 bases are shared with TRBD2. Per the germline V gene, CDR1 is GTSNPN and CDR2 is SVGIG (reference sequence). The CDR3 extends over 16 amino acids. V gave up 1 base and J gave up 3 bases; unmatched junction bases: 5. Here the CDR3 DNA reads TGTGCCTGGAGTGGGGGTAGCGGGGGGGTCTACAATGAGCAGTTCTTC. Amino acids: CAWSGGSGGVYNEQFF.

This chain connects TRBV6-6 to TRBJ1-2, with 8 bases lining up with TRBD1. Germline CDR1 and CDR2: MNHNY and SVGAGI (reference sequence). Trimming cost V 7 bases and J 1 base; bases outside gene matches: 8. The CDR3 loop spans 15 amino acids. For the CDR3, the DNA is TGTGCCAGCAACGACAGGGGTGGGCTTAACTATGGCTACACCTTC. This encodes CASNDRGGLNYGYTF.

This clone was counted only a few times. V gene TRBV28 combines with J gene TRBJ1-4; D ambiguous. Germline V lookup: CDR1 MDHEN, CDR2 SYDVKM. With 8 bases removed from V and 7 bases from J, the gap between germline ends came to 14 bases. The CDR3 is 13 residues long. As DNA, the CDR3 is TGTGCCAGCCGAAACCTACAAGGTGAAAAACTGTTTTTT. Protein product: CASRNLQGEKLFF.

The chain is built from TRBV14 and TRBJ1-4; D unresolved. Germline-derived CDR1 and CDR2 are SGHDN and FVKESK. CDR3 length: 13 residues. V gave up 1 base and J gave up 14 bases, with 14 bases separating them. CDR3 bases: TGTGCCAGCAGCCAAGTTGGAGGAGGTACGCTGTTTTTT. The encoded protein is CASSQVGGGTLFF.

The rearrangement uses TRBV6-5 and TRBJ2-5, with D unresolved. The CDR3 has 11 amino acids. In germline, CDR1 is MNHEY, CDR2 SVGAGI. V was shortened by 8 bases and J by 8 bases, with 12 bases between the two germline ends. CDR3 in amino acids: CASGTSATQYF. The CDR3 bases are TGTGCCAGCGGAACTTCGGCAACCCAGTACTTC.

This clone was detected only once. The V gene is TRBV7-2, the J gene TRBJ2-7; 7 nucleotides agree with TRBD2. V shed 1 base, J shed 3 bases, and the junction held 6 bases outside the gene matches. The CDR3 is 15 amino acids. Germline V CDR1 and CDR2: SGHTA, FQGNSA. CDR3 protein: CASSLVGGGYYEQYF. The CDR3 DNA follows: TGTGCCAGCAGCTTAGTTGGCGGGGGATACTACGAGCAGTACTTC.

The V call is TRBV29-1, the J call TRBJ2-5; 12 nucleotides agree with TRBD2. This CDR3 comprises 13 residues. Trimming removed 6 bases from V and 5 bases from J; junction bases left unmatched: 4. Per the germline V gene, CDR1 is SQVTM and CDR2 is ANQGSEA. CDR3 protein: CSVHLAGGETQYF. CDR3 nucleotides: TGCAGCGTCCACCTAGCGGGGGGGGAGACCCAGTACTTC.

The chain uses TRBV18 and TRBJ1-2; D unresolved. V was pared by 1 base and J by 4 bases, with 10 bases between. CDR1 and CDR2 (germline): KGHSH, LQKENI. The CDR3 has 14 amino acids. The CDR3 sequence is CASSPRAEVYGYTF. DNA for the CDR3: TGTGCCAGCTCACCACGGGCAGAAGTCTATGGCTACACCTTC. Full variable domain (missing parts from reference TRBV18 and TRBJ1-2): NAGVMQNPRHLVRRRGQEARLRCSPMKGHSHVYWYRQLPEEGLKFMVYLQKENIIDESGMPKERFSAEFPKEGPSILRIQQVVRGDSAAYFCASSPRAEVYGYTFGSGTRLTVV.

The genes are TRBV2 and TRBJ1-1; no clear D gene. This CDR3 region has 10 residues. Germline CDR1 and CDR2: SNHLY and FYNNEI. Deletions cut 8 bases from V and 7 bases from J, with 8 bases between. The CDR3 is CASFRVEAFF. The CDR3 DNA reads as TGTGCCAGCTTTCGCGTTGAAGCTTTCTTT.

The rearrangement uses TRBV5-1 and TRBJ2-7; 7 nucleotides agree with TRBD2. The CDR3 runs to 15 residues. The V gene's germline CDR1 is SGHRS and CDR2 YFSETQ. The trim removed 0 bases at V and 4 bases at J, leaving 7 bases unmatched. The CDR3 protein is CASSLDGLGKYEQYF. The CDR3 nucleotides read TGCGCCAGCAGCTTGGATGGACTAGGGAAATACGAGCAGTACTTC.

The rearrangement links TRBV7-9 to TRBJ1-2; 7 bases line up with TRBD1. The CDR3 totals 13 residues. The V and J ends lost 4 bases and 3 bases, in that order; junction bases with no gene match: 2. Germline V gene sequence: CDR1 SEHNR, CDR2 FQNEAQ (reference sequence). The CDR3 DNA is TGTGCCAGCAGCTCAGGGACAGACTATGGCTACACCTTC. It specifies CASSSGTDYGYTF.

The gene calls are TRBV2 and TRBJ1-1; D not resolved. V lost 1 base, J lost 1 base, and 4 bases lay in between. Germline V gives CDR1 SNHLY, CDR2 FYNNEI. CDR3 length equals 13 residues. In nucleotides, the CDR3 is TGTGCCAGCAGTGAAGAAGGGAACACTGAAGCTTTCTTT. Its translation is CASSEEGNTEAFF.

The rearrangement uses TRBV6-6 and TRBJ2-2; the D is unclear. The CDR3 consists of 13 residues. Trimming left V 6 bases short and J 5 bases short, with 10 bases between. From germline, CDR1 is MNHNY and CDR2 SVGAGI (reference sequence). DNA of the CDR3: TGTGCCAGCAGCTCCCAGGCTACCGGGGAGCTGTTTTTT. It specifies CASSSQATGELFF.

In its sample, this clone was seen a few times. J is TRBJ2-2 and V is TRBV4-1; a possible D gene is TRBD2 (5 bases). The CDR3 length is 14 residues. Between the trimmed V and J ends, which lost 1 base and 8 bases, there was a span of 11 bases. Germline lookup yields CDR1 MGHRA and CDR2 YSYEKL. The CDR3 region has the DNA TGCGCCAGCAGCCAAGCGGCCAGGACTGGGGAGCTGTTTTTT. Its protein product is CASSQAARTGELFF.

This rearrangement joins TRBV2 to TRBJ2-7; D gene uncertain. V shed 0 bases and J shed 5 bases, with 17 bases lying between them. The length of the CDR3 is 16 residues. Per the germline V gene, CDR1 is SNHLY and CDR2 is FYNNEI. The CDR3 here is CASSEASRPLGHEQYF. As DNA, the CDR3 is TGTGCCAGCAGTGAAGCGTCCAGGCCCCTCGGTCACGAGCAGTACTTC.